This entry lists 25 T cell receptor beta chains sequenced from one sample in a study of blood T cell repertoires in COVID-19. The protocol was immunoSEQ multiplex PCR, while the TCRdb copy is restricted to in-frame clones and leaves out a portion. Altogether approximately 150,000 clones are present, more than 75% being singletons, with the ten largest covering roughly 2.6%. The sequencing input was peripheral blood. These receptors were collected from a human donor with acute or convalescent COVID-19. The donor label of this sample is uncertain.

The chain is built from TRBV5-4 and TRBJ1-6; D is perhaps TRBD1 (5 bases). The CDR3 has 13 amino acids. The germline gives CDR1 SGHNT, CDR2 YYREEE (reference sequence). Trimming shortened V by 1 base and J by 13 bases, and 12 bases separated the two germline ends. The CDR3 protein is CASSLLGASPLHF. The CDR3 DNA follows: TGTGCCAGCAGCTTGTTAGGGGCTAGTCCCCTCCACTTT.

The CDR3 DNA is TGTGCCAGCAGCTTCCGGACGGGCGGGGATACGCAGTATTTT. Amino acid sequence: CASSFRTGGDTQYF. J is TRBJ2-3 and V is TRBV11-3; maybe TRBD2 (5 bases). The V gene lost 3 bases and the J gene lost 6 bases, with 13 bases spanning the gap. Germline CDR1 reads SGHNT; CDR2 reads YENEEA. This CDR3 has 14 residues. Combining the CDR3 with reference TRBV11-3 and TRBJ2-3 gives the whole variable domain EAGVVQSPRYKIIEKKQPVAFWCNPISGHNTLYWYLQNLGQGPELLIRYENEEAVDDSQLPKDRFSAERLKGVDSTLKIQPAELGDSAVYLCASSFRTGGDTQYFGPGTRLTVL.

The chain employs TRBV6-4 and TRBJ1-1, with a tentative D call TRBD1 (5 bases). Germline CDR1 is MRHNA and CDR2 is SNTAGT. Trimming pared 4 bases from V and 5 bases from J, leaving 14 bases between. The CDR3 runs to 14 residues. The CDR3 here is CASSVAGVGTEAFF. CDR3 bases: TGTGCCAGCAGTGTTGCGGGGGTAGGAACTGAAGCTTTCTTT.

V and J are TRBV4-3 and TRBJ1-1, with D possibly matching TRBD1 (6 bases). CDR1 is LGHNA and CDR2 is YSLEER in the germline V gene. V dropped 1 base and J dropped 1 base, with 10 bases sitting between them. This CDR3 comprises 15 residues. The DNA of the CDR3 is TGCGCCAGCAGCCAAGGACAGGTCAAGAACACTGAAGCTTTCTTT. Residues: CASSQGQVKNTEAFF.

In this sample, this clone turned up once. This chain joins TRBV19 and TRBJ1-5; 8 nucleotides agree with TRBD1. The germline gives CDR1 LNHDA, CDR2 SQIVND (reference sequence). The V and J ends lost 7 bases and 0 bases, in that order; junction bases with no gene match: 5. The CDR3 is 15 residues long. The CDR3 reads CASKRTGISNQPQHF. CDR3 nucleotides: TGTGCCAGTAAAAGGACAGGGATTAGCAATCAGCCCCAGCATTTT.

The V call is TRBV10-3, the J call TRBJ2-7, with D tentatively TRBD1 (6 bases). CDR1 ENHRY and CDR2 SYGVKD come from the germline V gene. V lost 6 bases and J 0 bases, leaving 9 bases between the germline ends. The CDR3 totals 13 residues. CDR3 loop: CAISEDSSYEQYV. The CDR3 coding sequence is TGTGCCATCAGCGAGGACAGCTCCTACGAGCAGTACGTC.

This sequence joins TRBV27 and TRBJ2-3; 9 nucleotides line up with TRBD1. Germline CDR1 and CDR2: MNHEY and SMNVEV (reference sequence). J gave up 5 bases and V 6 bases, and 6 bases lay outside the gene matches. This CDR3 has 14 residues. The CDR3 DNA follows: TGTGCCAGCAGACGGACAGGGGCGGGAGATACGCAGTATTTT. It translates to CASRRTGAGDTQYF.

J is TRBJ1-2 and V is TRBV7-2, with TRBD1 matching 8 bases. The CDR3 loop spans 16 amino acids. The germline V gene encodes CDR1 SGHTA and CDR2 FQGNSA. Trimming cost V 1 base and J 7 bases; bases outside gene matches: 11. The CDR3: CASSLVASTGVGGYTF. Here the CDR3 DNA reads TGTGCCAGCAGCTTAGTCGCATCGACAGGGGTTGGTGGCTACACCTTC.

The chain uses TRBV6-2 or TRBV6-3 and TRBJ2-7, with 9 bases aligning to TRBD2. Germline lookup yields CDR1 MNHEY and CDR2 SVGEGT. Trimming cost V 5 bases and J 5 bases; bases outside gene matches: 7. CDR3 length: 14 amino acids. This CDR3 is CASSGSSGVNEQYV. CDR3 coding DNA: TGTGCCAGCAGTGGGTCTAGCGGGGTCAACGAGCAGTACGTC.

This rearrangement joins TRBV30 to TRBJ1-5; weak D call: TRBD1 (6 bases). Germline V gene sequence: CDR1 GTSNPN, CDR2 SVGIG (reference sequence). The CDR3 has 13 amino acids. V lost 0 bases and J lost 7, with 10 bases in between. This CDR3 is CAWSVTRGQPQHF. CDR3 DNA sequence: TGTGCCTGGAGTGTGACCAGGGGACAGCCCCAGCATTTT.

This clone was counted only a few times. At the DNA level, this CDR3 is encoded by other sequences in the same sample as well. The V gene is TRBV11-2, the J gene TRBJ1-6; unclear D gene. This CDR3 has 12 amino acids. Trimming took off 1 base at V and 10 bases at J, with 5 bases between the two ends. Germline CDR1 is SGHAT and CDR2 is FQNNGV. DNA of the CDR3: TGTGCCAGCAGCTTAGGTCGGTCACCCCTCCACTTT. This codes for CASSLGRSPLHF.

This clone came up a few times. The V call is TRBV19, the J call TRBJ1-1; possible D gene TRBD1, 6 bases. Germline CDR1 and CDR2: LNHDA and SQIVND (reference sequence). V lost 0 bases, J lost 7 bases, and 12 bases lay in between. The CDR3 has 14 residues. The CDR3 region has the DNA TGTGCCAGTAGTATAGATACGACAGGCCGTGAAGCTTTCTTT. Its translation: CASSIDTTGREAFF. Complete variable domain (other parts from reference TRBV19 and TRBJ1-1): DGGITQSPKYLFRKEGQNVTLSCEQNLNHDAMYWYRQDPGQGLRLIYYSQIVNDFQKGDIAEGYSVSREKKESFPLTVTSAQKNPTAFYLCASSIDTTGREAFFGQGTRLTVV.

This clone turned up a few times. The chain employs TRBV2 and TRBJ2-1; tentatively, D is TRBD1 (6 bases). The germline V and J ends were trimmed by 7 bases and 5 bases, with 12 bases remaining between them. Germline CDR1 SNHLY, CDR2 FYNNEI. The CDR3 sequence is 13 residues long. CDR3 in amino acids: CASIINRDNEQFF. As DNA, the CDR3 is TGTGCCAGCATCATAAACAGGGACAATGAGCAGTTCTTC.

CDR3 sequence reads: CASSSQGSHEQFF. The CDR3 nucleotides are TGCGCCAGCAGCTCGCAGGGGTCACATGAGCAGTTCTTC. This chain connects TRBV5-1 to TRBJ2-1; D might be TRBD1 (6 bases). The CDR3 covers 13 residues. With 3 bases removed from V and 8 bases from J, the gap between germline ends came to 12 bases. The germline gives CDR1 SGHRS, CDR2 YFSETQ.

As DNA, the CDR3 is TGTGCCAGCAAAGAGGGGACTGCCACTGAAGCTTTCTTT. It codes for CASKEGTATEAFF. The chain links TRBV28 to TRBJ1-1, with D maybe TRBD1 (5 bases). Trimming left V 7 bases short and J 4 bases short, with 13 bases between. This CDR3 is 13 amino acids long. Germline V gene sequence: CDR1 MDHEN, CDR2 SYDVKM.

This clone was observed a single time. This rearrangement joins TRBV28 to TRBJ1-1; 8 bases are a match to TRBD1. With V trimmed by 6 bases and J by 0 bases, 9 bases remained unmatched. The CDR3 spans 16 residues. Germline lookup yields CDR1 MDHEN and CDR2 SYDVKM. The CDR3: CASSKRRDRLNTEAFF. Here the CDR3 DNA reads TGTGCCAGCAGCAAACGAAGGGACAGGTTGAACACTGAAGCTTTCTTT.

The chain links TRBV6-1 to TRBJ1-2; a possible D gene is TRBD1 (5 bases). Trimming stripped 0 bases from V and 8 bases from J, with 16 bases between. The V gene's germline CDR1 is MNHNS and CDR2 SASEGT. This CDR3 comprises 15 residues. DNA of the CDR3: TGTGCCAGCAGTGAAGCTAGGTTACAGGTCGGGGGCTACACCTTC. Protein product: CASSEARLQVGGYTF.

This sequence joins TRBV9 and TRBJ2-1; weak D call: TRBD2 (5 bases). The V gene's germline CDR1 is SGDLS and CDR2 YYNGEE. Trimming left V 4 bases short and J 2 bases short, with 10 bases between. This CDR3 contains 14 residues. The CDR3 DNA is TGTGCCAGCAGCCCAACGGGAACCTACAATGAGCAGTTCTTC. Amino acid sequence: CASSPTGTYNEQFF. Together with reference TRBV9 and TRBJ2-1, the CDR3 gives the full variable domain: DSGVTQTPKHLITATGQRVTLRCSPRSGDLSVYWYQQSLDQGLQFLIQYYNGEERAKGNILERFSAQQFPDLHSELNLSSLELGDSALYFCASSPTGTYNEQFFGPGTRLTVL.

This clone showed up just a few times. This chain links TRBV10-3 with TRBJ1-6; 7 positions agree with TRBD1. The CDR3 length is 14 residues. CDR1 is ENHRY and CDR2 is SYGVKD in the germline V gene. V lost 4 bases and J lost 10; bases outside the gene matches: 7. The CDR3 protein is CAISGPTGQSPLHF. DNA for the CDR3: TGTGCCATCAGTGGACCGACAGGGCAGTCACCCCTCCACTTT.

V usage is TRBV24-1 and J usage is TRBJ2-7; D may be TRBD1 (6 bases). Germline V gives CDR1 KGHDR, CDR2 SFDVKD. V was cut by 4 bases and J by 1 base, with 7 bases left in between. The CDR3 length is 13 residues. CDR3 sequence: CATSEQGSYEQYF. The CDR3 bases are TGTGCCACCAGTGAGCAGGGGTCCTACGAGCAGTACTTC.

V usage is TRBV28 and J usage is TRBJ1-2; 12 nucleotides align to TRBD1. The J segment lost 7 bases and the V segment lost 6 bases, leaving 9 bases of the junction unmatched. The CDR3 has 15 amino acids. Germline-derived CDR1 and CDR2 are MDHEN and SYDVKM. The CDR3 spells CASRLTGTGGSGYTF. The DNA for the CDR3 is TGTGCCAGCAGACTCACCGGGACAGGGGGCTCTGGCTACACCTTC.

The count of this clone is one. The chain couples TRBV5-1 to TRBJ2-3, with 7 bases aligning to TRBD1. After removal of 0 bases from V and 2 bases from J, the junction contained 0 bases not matched to a gene. This CDR3 contains 14 residues. Per germline, CDR1 SGHRS and CDR2 YFSETQ. CDR3 protein: CASSLEGATDTQYF. In DNA, the CDR3 is TGCGCCAGCAGCTTGGAGGGGGCCACAGATACGCAGTATTTT.

The V call is TRBV1, the J call TRBJ2-5; the table's D gene call, TRBD2, was not cross checked with the DNA. TRBV1 is designated a pseudogene. The CDR3 is 18 amino acids. The CDR3 sequence is CTSSHRTAGGSLQETQYF. The DNA for the CDR3 is TGCACCAGCAGCCACCGAACAGCGGGAGGTTCCTTACAAGAGACCCAGTACTTC.

This clone was found once. The rearrangement uses TRBV29-1 and TRBJ1-1; D possibly corresponds to TRBD1 (5 bases). V was pared by 5 bases and J by 6 bases, with 10 bases between. The germline V gene has CDR1 SQVTM and CDR2 ANQGSEA. CDR3 size: 11 residues. For the CDR3, the DNA is TGCAGCGTTTATCGGGGGTCTGAAGCTTTCTTT. It codes for CSVYRGSEAFF.

The chain carries TRBV5-1 and TRBJ1-6, with 8 bases aligning to TRBD1. CDR3 length: 14 amino acids. CDR1 and CDR2 from the germline V gene are SGHRS and YFSETQ. Trimming at V came to 7 bases and at J to 7 bases, leaving 7 bases not matched to a gene. The CDR3 bases are TGCGCCAGCTCTAAGGGACAGGAGAATTCACCCCTCCACTTT. It is translated as CASSKGQENSPLHF. Supplemented by reference TRBV5-1 and TRBJ1-6, the full variable domain reads KAGVTQTPRYLIKTRGQQVTLSCSPISGHRSVSWYQQTPGQGLQFLFEYFSETQRNKGNFPGRFSGRQFSNSRSEMNVSTLELGDSALYLCASSKGQENSPLHFGNGTRLTVT.